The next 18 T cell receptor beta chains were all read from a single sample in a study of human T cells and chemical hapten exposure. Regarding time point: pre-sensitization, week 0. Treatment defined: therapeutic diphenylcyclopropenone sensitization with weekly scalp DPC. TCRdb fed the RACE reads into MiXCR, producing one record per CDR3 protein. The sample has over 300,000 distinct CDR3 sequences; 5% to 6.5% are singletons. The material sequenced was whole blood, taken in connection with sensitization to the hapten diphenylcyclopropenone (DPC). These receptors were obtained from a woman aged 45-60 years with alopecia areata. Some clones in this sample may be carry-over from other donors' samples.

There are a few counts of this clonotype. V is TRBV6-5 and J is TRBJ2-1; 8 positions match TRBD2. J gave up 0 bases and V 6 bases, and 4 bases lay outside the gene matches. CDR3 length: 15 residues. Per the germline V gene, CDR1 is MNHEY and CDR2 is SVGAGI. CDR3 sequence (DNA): TGTGCCAGCAGACTAGCGGAAAGCTCCTACAATGAGCAGTTCTTC. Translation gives CASRLAESSYNEQFF.

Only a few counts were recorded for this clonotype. This CDR3 reads CSAWTGGTIYF. The CDR3, as DNA: TGCAGTGCTTGGACAGGGGGCACCATATATTTT. The V and J genes are TRBV20-1 and TRBJ1-3; 10 positions match TRBD1. The CDR3 length is 11 residues. With V trimmed by 5 bases and J by 9 bases, 1 base remained unmatched. CDR1 is DFQATT, CDR2 SNEGSKA, per germline (reference sequence).

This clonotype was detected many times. DNA for the CDR3: TGTGCCAGCAGCGAAAGAGGTCTTTTGGGGGCTGGGGCCAACGTCCTGACTTTC. Translation: CASSERGLLGAGANVLTF. J is TRBJ2-6 and V is TRBV9, with D perhaps given as TRBD1 or TRBD2 (5 bases each). This CDR3 region has 18 residues. Per germline, CDR1 SGDLS and CDR2 YYNGEE. V lost 3 bases, J lost 2 bases, and 18 bases lay in between.

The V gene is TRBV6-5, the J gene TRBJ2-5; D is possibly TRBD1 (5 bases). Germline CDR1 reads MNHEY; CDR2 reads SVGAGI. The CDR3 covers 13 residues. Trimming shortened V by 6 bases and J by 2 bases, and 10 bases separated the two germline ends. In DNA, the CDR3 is TGTGCCAGCAGGCCACCAGGGCAAGAGACCCAGTACTTC. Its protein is CASRPPGQETQYF.

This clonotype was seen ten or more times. CDR3 region: CASSSAGAGTETQYF. CDR3 in DNA: TGTGCCAGCAGCTCCGCGGGAGCCGGTACGGAGACCCAGTACTTC. J is TRBJ2-5 and V is TRBV11-2; 7 positions match TRBD2. Germline values: CDR1 SGHAT, CDR2 FQNNGV. The ends lost 4 bases at V and 5 bases at J; junction bases unmatched: 10. This CDR3 is built from 15 residues.

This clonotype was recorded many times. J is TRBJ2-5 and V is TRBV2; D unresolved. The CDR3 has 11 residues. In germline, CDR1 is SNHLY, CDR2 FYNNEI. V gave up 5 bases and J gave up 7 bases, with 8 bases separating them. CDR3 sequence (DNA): TGTGCCAGCAGTAGGTCTTGGACCCAGTACTTC. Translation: CASSRSWTQYF.

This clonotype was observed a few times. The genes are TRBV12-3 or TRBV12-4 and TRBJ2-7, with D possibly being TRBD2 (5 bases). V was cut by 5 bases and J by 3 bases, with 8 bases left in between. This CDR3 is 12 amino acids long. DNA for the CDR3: TGTGCCAGCAGTGGACTCCTCTACGAGCAGTACTTC. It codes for CASSGLLYEQYF.

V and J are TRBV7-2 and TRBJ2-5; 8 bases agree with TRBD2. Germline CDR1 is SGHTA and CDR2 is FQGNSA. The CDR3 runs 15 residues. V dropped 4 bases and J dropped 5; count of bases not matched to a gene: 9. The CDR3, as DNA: TGTGCCAGCAGCTCCCAAGGACTAGCTGGGGAGACCCAGTACTTC. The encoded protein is CASSSQGLAGETQYF.

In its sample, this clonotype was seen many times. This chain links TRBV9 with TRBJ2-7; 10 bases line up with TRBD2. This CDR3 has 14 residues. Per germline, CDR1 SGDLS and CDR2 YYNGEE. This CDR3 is CGGKSGRVKYEQYF. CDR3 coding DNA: TGTGGCGGTAAAAGCGGGAGGGTTAAGTACGAGCAGTACTTC. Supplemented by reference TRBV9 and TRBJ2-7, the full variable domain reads DSGVTQTPKHLITATGQRVTLRCSPRSGDLSVYWYQQSLDQGLQFLIQYYNGEERAKGNILERFSAQQFPDLHSELNLSSLELGDSALYFCGGKSGRVKYEQYFGPGTRLTVT.

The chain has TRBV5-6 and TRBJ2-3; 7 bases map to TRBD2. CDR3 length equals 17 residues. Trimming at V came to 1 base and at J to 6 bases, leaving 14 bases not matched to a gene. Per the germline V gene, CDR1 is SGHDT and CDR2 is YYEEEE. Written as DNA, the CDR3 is TGTGCCAGCAGCTTGCGGTCTAGCGGTTATTCGCTCGATACGCAGTATTTT. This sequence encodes CASSLRSSGYSLDTQYF.

CDR3 region: CSARVGEKLFF. Here the CDR3 DNA reads TGCAGTGCTAGGGTGGGGGAAAAACTGTTTTTT. The V gene is TRBV20-1, the J gene TRBJ1-4; D is uncertain. Germline V gene sequence: CDR1 DFQATT, CDR2 SNEGSKA (reference sequence). This CDR3 region has 11 residues. V was clipped by 3 bases and J by 8 bases, with 7 bases between them.

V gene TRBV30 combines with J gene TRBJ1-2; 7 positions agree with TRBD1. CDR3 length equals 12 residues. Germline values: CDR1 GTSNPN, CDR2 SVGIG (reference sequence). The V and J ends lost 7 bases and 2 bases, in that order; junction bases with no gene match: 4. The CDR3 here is CAYSDRNYGYTF. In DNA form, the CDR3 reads TGTGCCTACTCGGACAGGAACTATGGCTACACCTTC.

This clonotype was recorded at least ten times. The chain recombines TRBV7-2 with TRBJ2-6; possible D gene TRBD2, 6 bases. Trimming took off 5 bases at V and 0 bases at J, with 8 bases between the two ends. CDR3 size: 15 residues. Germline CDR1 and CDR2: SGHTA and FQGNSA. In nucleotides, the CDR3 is TGTGCCAGCAGCGCCGGGGGCTCTGGGGCCAACGTCCTGACTTTC. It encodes CASSAGGSGANVLTF.

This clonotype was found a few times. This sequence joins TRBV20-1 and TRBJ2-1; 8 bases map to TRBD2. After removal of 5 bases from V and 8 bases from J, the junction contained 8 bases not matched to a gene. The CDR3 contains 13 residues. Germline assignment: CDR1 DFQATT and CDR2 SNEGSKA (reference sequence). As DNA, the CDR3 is TGCAGTGCTCAAGCGGGAGATTACGATGAGCAGTTCTTC. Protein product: CSAQAGDYDEQFF.

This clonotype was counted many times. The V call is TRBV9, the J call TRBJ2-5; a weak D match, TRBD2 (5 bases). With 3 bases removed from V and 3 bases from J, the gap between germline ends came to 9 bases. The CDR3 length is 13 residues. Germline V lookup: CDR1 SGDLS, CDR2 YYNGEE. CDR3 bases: TGTGCCAGCAGCGATCGGGATAAAGAGACCCAGTACTTC. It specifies CASSDRDKETQYF.

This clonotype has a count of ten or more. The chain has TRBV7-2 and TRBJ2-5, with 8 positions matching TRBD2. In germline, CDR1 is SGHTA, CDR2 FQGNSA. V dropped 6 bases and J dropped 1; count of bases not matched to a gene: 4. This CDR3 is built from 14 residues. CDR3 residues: CASRNRGGQETQYF. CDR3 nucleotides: TGTGCCAGCAGGAATCGGGGGGGCCAAGAGACCCAGTACTTC. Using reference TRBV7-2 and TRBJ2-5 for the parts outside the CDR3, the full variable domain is GAGVSQSPSNKVTEKGKDVELRCDPISGHTALYWYRQSLGQGLEFLIYFQGNSAPDKSGLPSDRFSAERTGGSVSTLTIQRTQQEDSAVYLCASRNRGGQETQYFGPGTRLLVL.

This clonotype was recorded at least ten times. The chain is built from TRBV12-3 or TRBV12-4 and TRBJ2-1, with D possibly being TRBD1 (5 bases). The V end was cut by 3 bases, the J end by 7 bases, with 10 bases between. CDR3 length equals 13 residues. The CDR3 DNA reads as TGTGCCAGCAGTTTCAGGGTTGGGAATGAGCAGTTCTTC. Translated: CASSFRVGNEQFF.

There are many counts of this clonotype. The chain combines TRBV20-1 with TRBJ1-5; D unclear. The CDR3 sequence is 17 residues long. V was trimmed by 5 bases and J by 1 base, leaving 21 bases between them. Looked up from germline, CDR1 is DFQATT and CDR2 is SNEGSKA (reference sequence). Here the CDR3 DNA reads TGCAGTGCTGCCACCCCCGGCAGGAGGTTAAGCAATCAGCCCCAGCATTTT. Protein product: CSAATPGRRLSNQPQHF.